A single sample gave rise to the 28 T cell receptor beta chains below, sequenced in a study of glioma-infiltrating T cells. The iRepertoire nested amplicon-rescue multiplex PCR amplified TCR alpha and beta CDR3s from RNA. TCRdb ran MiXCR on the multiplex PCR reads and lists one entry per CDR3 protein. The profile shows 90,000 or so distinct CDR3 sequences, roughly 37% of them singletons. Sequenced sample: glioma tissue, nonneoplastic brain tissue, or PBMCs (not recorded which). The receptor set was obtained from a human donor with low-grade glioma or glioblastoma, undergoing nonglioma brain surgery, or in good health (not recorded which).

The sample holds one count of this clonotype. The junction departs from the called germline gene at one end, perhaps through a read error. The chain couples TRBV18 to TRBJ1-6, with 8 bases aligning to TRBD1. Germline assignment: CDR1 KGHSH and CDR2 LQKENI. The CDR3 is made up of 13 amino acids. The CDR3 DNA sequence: TGTACCACGGGACAGGAGAATAATTCACCCCTCCGCTTT. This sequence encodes CTTGQENNSPLRF.

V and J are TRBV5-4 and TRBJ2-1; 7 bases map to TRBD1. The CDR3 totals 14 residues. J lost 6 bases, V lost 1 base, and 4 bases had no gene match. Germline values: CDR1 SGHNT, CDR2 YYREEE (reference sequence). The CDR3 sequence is CASSLMDRRNEQFF. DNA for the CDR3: TGTGCCAGCAGCTTGATGGACAGGCGCAATGAGCAGTTCTTC.

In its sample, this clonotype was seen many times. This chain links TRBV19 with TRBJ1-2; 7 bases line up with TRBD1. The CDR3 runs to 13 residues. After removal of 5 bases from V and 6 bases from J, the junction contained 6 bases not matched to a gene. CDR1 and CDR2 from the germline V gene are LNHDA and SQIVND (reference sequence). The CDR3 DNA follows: TGTGCCAGTAGTCCCCAGGGGGGACATGGCTACACCTTC. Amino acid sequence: CASSPQGGHGYTF.

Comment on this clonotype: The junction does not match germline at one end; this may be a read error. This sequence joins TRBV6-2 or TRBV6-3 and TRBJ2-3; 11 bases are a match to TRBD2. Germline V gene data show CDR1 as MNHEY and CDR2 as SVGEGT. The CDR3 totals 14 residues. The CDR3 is CACRLAGGPYTRYF. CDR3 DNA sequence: TGTGCCTGCAGATTAGCGGGAGGGCCTTATACGCGGTATTTT.

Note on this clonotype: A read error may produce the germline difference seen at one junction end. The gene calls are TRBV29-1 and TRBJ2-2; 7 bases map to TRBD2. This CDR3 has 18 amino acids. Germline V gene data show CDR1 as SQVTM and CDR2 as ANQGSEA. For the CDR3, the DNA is TGCAGAGTTGAAATGCGGAGAGCGGGACCCGCGAACACCGGGGAGCTGTTTTTT. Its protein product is CRVEMRRAGPANTGELFF.

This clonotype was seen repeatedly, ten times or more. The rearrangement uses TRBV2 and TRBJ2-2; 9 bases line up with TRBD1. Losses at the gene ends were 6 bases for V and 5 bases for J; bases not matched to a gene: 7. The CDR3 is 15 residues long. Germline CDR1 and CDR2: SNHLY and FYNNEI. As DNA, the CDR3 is TGTGCCAGCAGCTTGACAGGGGGAAGGACCGGGGAGCTGTTTTTT. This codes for CASSLTGGRTGELFF. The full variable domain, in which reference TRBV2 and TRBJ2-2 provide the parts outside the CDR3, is EPEVTQTPSHQVTQMGQEVILRCVPISNHLYFYWYRQILGQKVEFLVSFYNNEISEKSEIFDDQFSVERPDGSNFTLKIRSTKLEDSAMYFCASSLTGGRTGELFFGEGSRLTVL.

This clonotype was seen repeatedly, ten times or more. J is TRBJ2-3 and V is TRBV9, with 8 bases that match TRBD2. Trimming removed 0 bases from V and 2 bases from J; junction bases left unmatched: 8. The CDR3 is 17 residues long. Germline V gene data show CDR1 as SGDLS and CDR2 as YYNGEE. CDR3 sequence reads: CASSVAPSGRSTDTQYF. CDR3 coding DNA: TGTGCCAGCAGCGTAGCTCCCAGCGGGAGATCCACAGATACGCAGTATTTT.

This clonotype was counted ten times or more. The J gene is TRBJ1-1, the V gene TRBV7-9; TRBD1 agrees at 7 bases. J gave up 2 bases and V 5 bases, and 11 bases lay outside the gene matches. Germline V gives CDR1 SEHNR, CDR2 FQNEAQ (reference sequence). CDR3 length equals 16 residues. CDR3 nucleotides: TGTGCCAGCAGCCAGTACCCGACAGGGTCAAACACTGAAGCTTTCTTT. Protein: CASSQYPTGSNTEAFF.

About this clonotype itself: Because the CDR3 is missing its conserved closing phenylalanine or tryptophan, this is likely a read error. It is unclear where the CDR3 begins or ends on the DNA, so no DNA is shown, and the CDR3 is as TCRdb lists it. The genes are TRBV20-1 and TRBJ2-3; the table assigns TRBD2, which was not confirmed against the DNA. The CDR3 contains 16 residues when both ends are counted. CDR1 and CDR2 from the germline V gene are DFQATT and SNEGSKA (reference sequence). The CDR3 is CSARRSSGGATDTKYL.

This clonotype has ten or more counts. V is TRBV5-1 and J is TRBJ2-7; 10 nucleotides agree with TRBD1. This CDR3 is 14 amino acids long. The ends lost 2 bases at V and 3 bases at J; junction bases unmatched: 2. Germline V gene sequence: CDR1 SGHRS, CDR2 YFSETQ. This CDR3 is CASSFGQGGYEQYF. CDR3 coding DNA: TGCGCCAGCAGCTTTGGACAGGGGGGCTACGAGCAGTACTTC.

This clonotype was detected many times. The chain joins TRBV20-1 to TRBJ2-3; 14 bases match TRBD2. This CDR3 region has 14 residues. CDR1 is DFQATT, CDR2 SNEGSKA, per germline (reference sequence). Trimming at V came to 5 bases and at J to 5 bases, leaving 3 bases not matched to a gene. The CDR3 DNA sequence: TGCAGTGCTCGACTAGCGGGAGGGTTAGATACGCAGTATTTT. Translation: CSARLAGGLDTQYF.

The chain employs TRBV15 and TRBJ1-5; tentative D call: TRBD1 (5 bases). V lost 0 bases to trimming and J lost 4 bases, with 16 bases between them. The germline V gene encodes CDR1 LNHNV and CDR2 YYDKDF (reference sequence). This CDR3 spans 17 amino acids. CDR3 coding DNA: TGTGCCACCAGCAGAGACGTCCTCTCCGGACAAAATCAGCCCCAGCATTTT. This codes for CATSRDVLSGQNQPQHF.

The CDR3 loop is CASSPEVENTEAFF. The CDR3 DNA reads TGTGCCAGCTCACCAGAAGTGGAGAACACTGAAGCTTTCTTT. The chain uses TRBV18 and TRBJ1-1; D is undetermined. Germline V gene lookup returns CDR1 KGHSH and CDR2 LQKENI. Trimming stripped 2 bases from V and 1 base from J, with 8 bases between. This CDR3 contains 14 residues.

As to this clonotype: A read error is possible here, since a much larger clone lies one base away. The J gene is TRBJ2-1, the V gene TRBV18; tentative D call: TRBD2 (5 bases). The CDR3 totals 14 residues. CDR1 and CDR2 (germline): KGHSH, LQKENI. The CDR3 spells CASSPLTRRDERFF. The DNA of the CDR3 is TGTGCCAGCTCACCTCTAACTAGGCGAGATGAGCGGTTCTTC.

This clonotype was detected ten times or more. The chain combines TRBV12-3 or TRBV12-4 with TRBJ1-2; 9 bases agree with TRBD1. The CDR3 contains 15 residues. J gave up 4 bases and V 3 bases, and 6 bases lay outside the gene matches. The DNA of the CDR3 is TGTGCCAGCAGTTTGACAGGGGGACGTGGCTATGGCTACACCTTC. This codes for CASSLTGGRGYGYTF.

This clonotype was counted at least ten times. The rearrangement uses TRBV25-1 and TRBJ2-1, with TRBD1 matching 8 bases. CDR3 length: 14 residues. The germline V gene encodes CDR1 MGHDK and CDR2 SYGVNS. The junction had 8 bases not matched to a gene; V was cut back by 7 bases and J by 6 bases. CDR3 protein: CASKPGQVGNEQFF. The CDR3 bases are TGTGCCAGCAAGCCGGGACAGGTAGGCAATGAGCAGTTCTTC.

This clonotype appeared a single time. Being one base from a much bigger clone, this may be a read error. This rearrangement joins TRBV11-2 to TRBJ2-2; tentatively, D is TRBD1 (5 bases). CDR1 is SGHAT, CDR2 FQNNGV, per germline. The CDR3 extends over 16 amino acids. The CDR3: CASSSGRTSNTEELFF. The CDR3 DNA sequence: TGTGCCAGCAGCTCGGGCAGGACATCGAACACCGAGGAGCTGTTTTTT.

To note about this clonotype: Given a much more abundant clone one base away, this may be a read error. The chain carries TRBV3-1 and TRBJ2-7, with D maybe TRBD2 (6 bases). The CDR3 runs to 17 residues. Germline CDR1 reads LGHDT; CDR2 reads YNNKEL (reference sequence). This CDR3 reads CASSSSGLAGSSYEQHF. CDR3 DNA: TGTGCCAGCAGCTCAAGCGGGCTGGCGGGGAGCTCCTACGAGCAGCACTTC.

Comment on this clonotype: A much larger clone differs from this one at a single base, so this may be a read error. CDR3: CASSPGQGEADTQCF. For the CDR3, the DNA is TGTGCCAGTAGTCCAGGACAGGGTGAGGCAGATACGCAGTGTTTT. The chain is built from TRBV19 and TRBJ2-3; 8 positions match TRBD1. The CDR3 has 15 amino acids. Per germline, CDR1 LNHDA and CDR2 SQIVND (reference sequence). The entire variable domain, with the rest obtained from reference TRBV19 and TRBJ2-3, is as follows: DGGITQSPKYLFRKEGQNVTLSCEQNLNHDAMYWYRQDPGQGLRLIYYSQIVNDFQKGDIAEGYSVSREKKESFPLTVTSAQKNPTAFYLCASSPGQGEADTQCFGPGTRLTVL.

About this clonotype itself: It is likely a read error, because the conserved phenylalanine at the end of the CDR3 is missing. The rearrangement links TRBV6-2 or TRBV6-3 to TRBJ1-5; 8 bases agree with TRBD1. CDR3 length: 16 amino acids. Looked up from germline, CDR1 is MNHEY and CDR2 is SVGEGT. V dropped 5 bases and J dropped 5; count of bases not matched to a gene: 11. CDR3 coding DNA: TGTGCCAGCAGTCTTCTAACAGGGGGGGGCGATCAGCCCCAGCATTCT. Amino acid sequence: CASSLLTGGGDQPQHS.

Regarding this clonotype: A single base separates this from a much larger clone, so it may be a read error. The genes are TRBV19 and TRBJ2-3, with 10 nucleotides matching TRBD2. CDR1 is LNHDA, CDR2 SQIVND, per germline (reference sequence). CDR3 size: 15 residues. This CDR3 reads CAGSVTSGFTDTQYF. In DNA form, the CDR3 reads TGTGCCGGTAGTGTGACTAGCGGGTTCACAGATACGCAGTATTTT.

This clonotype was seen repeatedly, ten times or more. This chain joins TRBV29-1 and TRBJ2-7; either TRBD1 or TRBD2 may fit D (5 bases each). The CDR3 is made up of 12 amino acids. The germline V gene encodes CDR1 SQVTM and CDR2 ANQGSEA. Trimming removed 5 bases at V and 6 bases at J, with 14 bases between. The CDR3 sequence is CSVRTGLGEQYF. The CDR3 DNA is TGCAGCGTTCGCACAGGACTTGGCGAGCAGTACTTC.

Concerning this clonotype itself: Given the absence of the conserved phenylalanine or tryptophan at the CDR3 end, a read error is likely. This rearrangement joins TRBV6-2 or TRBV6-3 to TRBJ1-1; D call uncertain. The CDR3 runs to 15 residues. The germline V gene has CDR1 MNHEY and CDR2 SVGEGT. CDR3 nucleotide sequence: TGTACCAGTACTATAAGGACGGGAGTCTACACTGAAGCTTTCTCT. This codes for CTSTIRTGVYTEAFS.

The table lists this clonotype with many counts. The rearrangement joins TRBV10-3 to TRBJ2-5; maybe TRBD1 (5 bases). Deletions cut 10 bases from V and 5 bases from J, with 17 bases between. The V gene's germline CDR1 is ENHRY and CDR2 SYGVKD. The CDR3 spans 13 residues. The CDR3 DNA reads TGTGCCACCGTGGGGCCTCGCTCGGAGACCCAGTACTTC. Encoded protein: CATVGPRSETQYF.

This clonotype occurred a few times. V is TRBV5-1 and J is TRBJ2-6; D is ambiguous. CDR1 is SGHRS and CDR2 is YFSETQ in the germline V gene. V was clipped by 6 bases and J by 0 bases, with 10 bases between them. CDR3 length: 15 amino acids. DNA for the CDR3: TGCGCCAGCACGAGACTGGGCTCTGGGGCCAACGTCCTGACTTTC. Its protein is CASTRLGSGANVLTF.

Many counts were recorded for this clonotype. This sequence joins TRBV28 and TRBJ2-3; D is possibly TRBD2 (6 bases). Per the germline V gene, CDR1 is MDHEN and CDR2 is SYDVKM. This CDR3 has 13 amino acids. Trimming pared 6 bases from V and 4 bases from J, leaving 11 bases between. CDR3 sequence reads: CASRGLEADTQYF. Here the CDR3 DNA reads TGTGCCAGCAGGGGACTGGAGGCAGATACGCAGTATTTT.

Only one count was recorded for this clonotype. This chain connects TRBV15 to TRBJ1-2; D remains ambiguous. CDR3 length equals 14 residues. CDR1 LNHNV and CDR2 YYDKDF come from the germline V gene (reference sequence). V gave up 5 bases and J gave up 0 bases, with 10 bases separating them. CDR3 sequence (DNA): TGTGCCACCAGCCAAGTGGGGACTAACTATGGCTACACCTTC. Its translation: CATSQVGTNYGYTF. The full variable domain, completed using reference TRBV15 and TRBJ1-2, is DAMVIQNPRYQVTQFGKPVTLSCSQTLNHNVMYWYQQKSSQAPKLLFHYYDKDFNNEADTPDNFQSRRPNTSFCFLDIRSPGLGDTAMYLCATSQVGTNYGYTFGSGTRLTVV.

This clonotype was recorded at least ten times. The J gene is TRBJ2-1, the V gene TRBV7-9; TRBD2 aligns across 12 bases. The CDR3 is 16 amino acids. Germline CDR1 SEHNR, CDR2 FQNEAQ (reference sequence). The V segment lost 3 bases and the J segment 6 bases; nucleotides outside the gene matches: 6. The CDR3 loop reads CASSFKGLAGFNEQFF. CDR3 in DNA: TGTGCCAGCAGCTTCAAGGGACTAGCGGGCTTCAATGAGCAGTTCTTC.